This TCR beta chain was identified in a study of T cell responses to AZD1222 COVID-19 vaccine. Study-wide findings and caveats: Baseline seropositives among AZD1222 recipients totaled only 6 or 7. Spike-specific TCR repertoires showed rising breadth and depth after two AZD1222 doses.

Trimming removed 2 bases at V and 6 bases at J, with 11 bases between. Germline V CDR1 and CDR2: GTSNPN, SVGIG (reference sequence). The CDR3 consists of 12 residues. In the case of this clone: Its antigen is as yet unknown.

TCRdb's copy holds only in-frame clones and misses some; the assay was immunoSEQ multiplex PCR. The sample lists 250,000 to 300,000 clones, 94% occurring once. The source is an adult who received the AZD1222 COVID-19 vaccine. This chain connects TRBV30 to TRBJ2-7; D unclear. The sample consisted of peripheral blood, taken 28 days after the second AZD1222 dose. The CDR3: CAWSPWISEQYF. The CDR3 DNA is TGTGCCTGGAGTCCCTGGATAAGCGAGCAGTACTTC.